These T cell receptor beta chains were read from a single sample in a study of Graves' ophthalmopathy and Graves' hyperthyroidism. MiXCR, run by TCRdb on the multiplex PCR reads, gives a single entry per CDR3 protein. The data show a few hundred thousand distinct CDR3 sequences, 18% seen once. Material: peripheral blood. These receptors originate from a woman aged 18-30 years with Graves' ophthalmopathy. Both conserved end residues are part of each CDR3. The D gene is left open where the match is weak. Clone size is stated in some rows and not others, as once, few, many or a class when expanded.

NA	TRBV6-5	many	TRBJ2-7	TGTGCCAGCAGTTACTCGGCCGGAGGGGAGCAGTACTTC	CASSYSAGGEQYF
NA	TRBV7-8	many	TRBJ2-2	TGTGCCAGCAGCCCCTACCGATTTAACACCGGGGAGCTGTTTTTT	CASSPYRFNTGELFF
TRBD2	TRBV7-2	many	TRBJ2-6	TGTGCCAGCAGCTTATTGAGGGGAGAGCGGGAGGGCCTTGGGGCCAACGTCCTGACTTTC	CASSLLRGEREGLGANVLTF
NA	TRBV5-1	many	TRBJ2-2	TGCGCCAGCAGCCCGCGTACGAACACCGGGGAGCTGTTTTTT	CASSPRTNTGELFF
TRBD1	TRBV7-9	NA	TRBJ1-2	TGTGTCAGCAGCTTAGGGCAGGGGGATGGCTACACCTTC	CVSSLGQGDGYTF
NA	TRBV27	many	TRBJ2-7	TGTGCCAGCAGTTTAAGCCTTTCCTACGAGCAGTACTTC	CASSLSLSYEQYF
TRBD1	TRBV7-3	many	TRBJ1-6	TGTGCCAGCAGCTCCCGGGGACCAGGGGGTAATTCACCCCTCCACTTT	CASSSRGPGGNSPLHF
NA	TRBV30	many	TRBJ1-1	TGTGCCTGGAGACGGACGAGGTTGACTGAAGCTTTCTTT	CAWRRTRLTEAFF
TRBD2	TRBV29-1	many	TRBJ2-2	TGCAGCGCCAAAGCGGGGGGGAGCTCCGGGGAGCTGTTTTTT	CSAKAGGSSGELFF
NA	TRBV12-3/TRBV12-4	many	TRBJ1-2	TGTGCCAGCAGTTATAGGACAGATAACTATGGCTACACCTTC	CASSYRTDNYGYTF
NA	TRBV27	NA	TRBJ1-2	TGTGCCAGCAGTTCAAGGGGGAGAAGGGTCGATGGCTACACCTTC	CASSSRGRRVDGYTF
TRBD1	TRBV6-1	few	TRBJ1-1	TGTGCCAGCAGTGCAAAACAGGGGGCAGGTACTGAAGCTTTCTTT	CASSAKQGAGTEAFF